There are a few counts of the clone carrying this TCR beta chain. The antigen remains unidentified. These data are taken from a study of human T cells and chemical hapten exposure. Whole-study context: The upper back received 0.01% DPC by patch testing, with results read at 6 days. Minor pooled library volume differences mainly drove per-sample TCR yield variation.

Time point given: pre-sensitization, week 0. The treatment was: therapeutic diphenylcyclopropenone sensitization with weekly scalp DPC. Alopecia patients deemed DPC-suitable, aged 18 to 70, excluding pregnancy. Germline V lookup: CDR1 SGHRS, CDR2 YFSETQ. This CDR3 spans 18 amino acids. Trimming cost V 2 bases and J 0 bases, with 17 bases left between them. Study-wide results and caveats: Controls had significantly fewer large CDR3 similarity clusters than were formed by expanded TCRs.

TCRdb ran MiXCR on the RACE reads and lists one entry per CDR3 protein. The data contain under 300,000 distinct CDR3 sequences, roughly 7.7% of them seen just once; the ten biggest clones take up around 1.2%. This clonotype originated in a man between 18 and 35 years old with alopecia areata. Some clones in this sample may be carry-over from other donors' samples. V gene TRBV5-1 combines with J gene TRBJ2-2; tentative D call: TRBD2 (5 bases). Sequencing was performed on whole blood, taken in connection with sensitization to the hapten diphenylcyclopropenone (DPC). In DNA form, the CDR3 reads TGCGCCAGCAGCTTTGTGGGAGTACTCACGACGAACACCGGGGAGCTGTTTTTT. This encodes CASSFVGVLTTNTGELFF.